These 20 T cell receptor beta chains came from one sample sequenced in a study of radiotherapy plus CTLA-4 blockade in lung cancer. Clones were sequenced by immunoSEQ multiplex PCR, and TCRdb holds only the in-frame ones, with some missing. The sample carries over 85,000 clones, approximately 80% recorded once. Here the sequenced sample was peripheral blood, taken from a patient treated with radiotherapy plus ipilimumab. The receptors here all came from a human donor with non-small cell lung cancer that progressed on radiotherapy plus ipilimumab.

Comment on this clone: The identical CDR3 is also encoded by other nucleotide sequences in the sample. The chain employs TRBV5-1 and TRBJ1-3; D is ambiguous. Germline loops: CDR1 SGHRS, CDR2 YFSETQ. The germline V and J ends were trimmed by 0 bases and 0 bases, with 4 bases remaining between them. CDR3 length: 14 residues. CDR3 residues: CASSLDSSGNTIYF. DNA for the CDR3: TGCGCCAGCAGCTTGGATAGCTCTGGAAACACCATATATTTT.

The V and J genes are TRBV7-9 and TRBJ1-2, with D unresolved. The CDR3 consists of 15 residues. CDR1 is SEHNR and CDR2 is FQNEAQ in the germline V gene (reference sequence). Deletions cut 3 bases from V and 0 bases from J, with 11 bases between. The CDR3 here is CASSLEGGANYGYTF. The CDR3 coding sequence is TGTGCCAGCAGCTTGGAGGGTGGAGCTAACTATGGCTACACCTTC.

The chain combines TRBV9 with TRBJ2-2; D is possibly TRBD1 (6 bases). CDR1 is SGDLS, CDR2 YYNGEE, per germline. CDR3 length: 17 residues. V was pared by 4 bases and J by 0 bases, with 16 bases between. The CDR3 loop reads CASSRTSRGTNTGELFF. The CDR3 region has the DNA TGTGCCAGCAGCAGGACCTCTAGGGGGACGAACACCGGGGAGCTGTTTTTT.

The rearrangement joins TRBV7-9 to TRBJ2-7; D remains unclear. The CDR3 is 14 amino acids. CDR1 and CDR2 from the germline V gene are SEHNR and FQNEAQ (reference sequence). Trimming removed 4 bases from V and 2 bases from J, with 12 bases in between. This chain's CDR3 is CASSSSDGAYEQYV. The CDR3, as DNA: TGTGCCAGCAGCTCCTCCGACGGAGCCTACGAGCAGTACGTC.

This clone appeared a single time. V usage is TRBV28 and J usage is TRBJ1-1, with D hard to call. Germline assignment: CDR1 MDHEN and CDR2 SYDVKM. Trimming shortened V by 1 base and J by 1 base, and 13 bases separated the two germline ends. The CDR3 spans 16 residues. The DNA of the CDR3 is TGTGCCAGCAGTTTATATTCTGGACTTACGAACACTGAAGCTTTCTTT. Encoded protein: CASSLYSGLTNTEAFF. Variable domain in full (rest from reference TRBV28 and TRBJ1-1): DVKVTQSSRYLVKRTGEKVFLECVQDMDHENMFWYRQDPGLGLRLIYFSYDVKMKEKGDIPEGYSVSREKKERFSLILESASTNQTSMYLCASSLYSGLTNTEAFFGQGTRLTVV.

The rearrangement joins TRBV11-1 to TRBJ2-1; 9 bases line up with TRBD1. V was clipped by 8 bases and J by 5 bases; unmatched bases: 13. Germline V CDR1 and CDR2: SGHAT, FQDESV (reference sequence). The CDR3 is made up of 16 amino acids. CDR3 sequence reads: CASGPSGTGMDNEQFF. DNA of the CDR3: TGTGCCAGCGGCCCGTCCGGGACAGGGATGGACAATGAGCAGTTCTTC. Using reference TRBV11-1 and TRBJ2-1 for the parts outside the CDR3, the full variable domain is EAEVAQSPRYKITEKSQAVAFWCDPISGHATLYWYRQILGQGPELLVQFQDESVVDDSQLPKDRFSAERLKGVDSTLKIQPAELGDSAMYLCASGPSGTGMDNEQFFGPGTRLTVL.

This clone was observed a handful of times. The CDR3 is CASRPPTGIGDNEQFF. The CDR3, as DNA: TGTGCCAGTCGGCCCCCGACAGGGATCGGAGACAATGAGCAGTTCTTC. The rearrangement joins TRBV25-1 to TRBJ2-1; 7 bases are shared with TRBD1. Trimming took 9 bases from V and 5 from J; bases not matched to a gene: 16. The CDR3 covers 16 residues. Germline loops: CDR1 MGHDK, CDR2 SYGVNS. The whole variable domain, filled in from reference TRBV25-1 and TRBJ2-1, reads EADIYQTPRYLVIGTGKKITLECSQTMGHDKMYWYQQDPGMELHLIHYSYGVNSTEKGDLSSESTVSRIRTEHFPLTLESARPSHTSQYLCASRPPTGIGDNEQFFGPGTRLTVL.

CDR3 DNA sequence: TGTGCCAGCACATTTCAGGGGGCGGGTAAAGAGACCCAGTACTTC. This gives the protein CASTFQGAGKETQYF. The gene calls are TRBV28 and TRBJ2-5; 8 bases line up with TRBD1. The germline V gene has CDR1 MDHEN and CDR2 SYDVKM. The CDR3 spans 15 residues. V lost 7 bases and J lost 3; bases outside the gene matches: 10. The complete variable domain, with remaining parts taken from reference TRBV28 and TRBJ2-5, reads DVKVTQSSRYLVKRTGEKVFLECVQDMDHENMFWYRQDPGLGLRLIYFSYDVKMKEKGDIPEGYSVSREKKERFSLILESASTNQTSMYLCASTFQGAGKETQYFGPGTRLLVL.

This clone was recorded a few times. The chain joins TRBV7-6 to TRBJ1-5, with unresolved D. Trimming left V 2 bases short and J 2 bases short, with 7 bases between. The CDR3 length is 14 residues. CDR1 and CDR2 from the germline V gene are SGHVS and FNYEAQ. CDR3 region: CASSLIPGNQPQHF. CDR3 coding DNA: TGTGCCAGCAGCTTAATACCTGGCAATCAGCCCCAGCATTTT.

This clone came up once. The chain carries TRBV7-2 and TRBJ2-3; D is possibly TRBD1 (6 bases). The V and J ends lost 4 bases and 2 bases respectively, with 10 bases between them. The CDR3 has 14 residues. Germline V gene data show CDR1 as SGHTA and CDR2 as FQGNSA. The CDR3: CASSSGQHTDTQYF. The CDR3 region has the DNA TGTGCCAGCAGCTCCGGACAGCACACAGATACGCAGTATTTT.

The chain couples TRBV9 to TRBJ2-1; possibly TRBD1 for D (5 bases). V lost 2 bases to trimming and J lost 5 bases, with 11 bases between them. Per the germline V gene, CDR1 is SGDLS and CDR2 is YYNGEE. There are 14 residues in the CDR3. In nucleotides, the CDR3 is TGTGCCAGCAGCGTCAGGGATAGGCACAATGAGCAGTTCTTC. It is translated as CASSVRDRHNEQFF.

V usage is TRBV5-1 and J usage is TRBJ2-5; D tentatively fits TRBD1 or TRBD2 (5 bases each). The CDR3 totals 17 residues. From germline, CDR1 is SGHRS and CDR2 YFSETQ. The V end was cut by 5 bases, the J end by 1 base, with 21 bases between. Here the CDR3 DNA reads TGCGCCAGCAGGATTAACTTGGGGGACCGGGGCCAAGAGACCCAGTACTTC. Translated: CASRINLGDRGQETQYF.

The table lists this clone with a few counts. Additional DNA sequences in this sample encode the identical CDR3. V is TRBV5-1 and J is TRBJ2-1; 11 bases are a match to TRBD2. V shed 0 bases, J shed 4 bases, and the junction held 0 bases outside the gene matches. The CDR3 has 15 residues. CDR1 and CDR2 from the germline V gene are SGHRS and YFSETQ. This CDR3 is CASSLGLAGYNEQFF. For the CDR3, the DNA is TGCGCCAGCAGCTTGGGACTAGCGGGGTACAATGAGCAGTTCTTC.

This clone was picked up one time. As DNA, the CDR3 is TGTGCCAGCAGCTTTTTTGGCAATGAGGGTGGAAAGACCCAGTACTTC. Its translation: CASSFFGNEGGKTQYF. The genes are TRBV7-9 and TRBJ2-5; D is perhaps TRBD2 (5 bases). V lost 3 bases to trimming and J lost 6 bases, with 20 bases between them. CDR3 length: 16 residues. Germline loops: CDR1 SEHNR, CDR2 FQNEAQ (reference sequence).

The rearrangement joins TRBV7-8 to TRBJ1-2; D is ambiguous. Trimming shortened V by 5 bases and J by 2 bases, and 15 bases separated the two germline ends. The CDR3 contains 15 residues. The germline CDR1 and CDR2 sequences are SGHVS and FQNEAQ. The CDR3 nucleotides are TGTGCCAGCAGCCCTGCACCGGGTTGGAACTATGGCTACACCTTC. Translated: CASSPAPGWNYGYTF.

The genes are TRBV21-1 and TRBJ2-5; no DNA check was done on the table's D call, TRBD2. TRBV21-1 is given as a pseudogene. The CDR3 loop spans 16 amino acids. The CDR3 spells CASSKGTSGLQETQYF. CDR3 nucleotides: TGTGCCAGCAGCAAAGGAACTAGCGGGTTACAAGAGACCCAGTACTTC.

This chain joins TRBV7-9 and TRBJ2-3; D is possibly TRBD2 (6 bases). The germline CDR1 and CDR2 sequences are SEHNR and FQNEAQ (reference sequence). This CDR3 has 16 residues. V dropped 5 bases and J dropped 6 bases, with 21 bases sitting between them. The CDR3 DNA reads as TGTGCCAGCAGCCGAAGGCGGGGCGGCCCTCCGGATACGCAGTATTTT. Translation: CASSRRRGGPPDTQYF.

The chain uses TRBV14 and TRBJ2-5; no clear D gene. The CDR3 extends over 15 amino acids. Germline CDR1 reads SGHDN; CDR2 reads FVKESK. The V gene lost 3 bases and the J gene lost 5 bases, with 16 bases spanning the gap. The CDR3 sequence is CASSHQNYVYETQYF. For the CDR3, the DNA is TGTGCCAGCAGCCATCAGAATTATGTCTATGAGACCCAGTACTTC.

This clone was seen more than once but under ten times. J is TRBJ1-2 and V is TRBV27, with a possible D match to TRBD1 (6 bases). The V and J ends lost 3 bases and 5 bases respectively, with 10 bases between them. The germline V gene encodes CDR1 MNHEY and CDR2 SMNVEV (reference sequence). The CDR3 covers 13 residues. CDR3 residues: CASSFRGLYGYTF. The CDR3 nucleotides are TGTGCCAGCAGTTTCAGGGGACTTTATGGCTACACCTTC.

This clone was seen only once. The J gene is TRBJ1-2, the V gene TRBV19; possibly TRBD1 for D (5 bases). This CDR3 has 13 amino acids. With 7 bases removed from V and 8 bases from J, the gap between germline ends came to 17 bases. The germline gives CDR1 LNHDA, CDR2 SQIVND (reference sequence). CDR3 residues: CASTPRGRGGYTF. CDR3 nucleotide sequence: TGTGCCAGTACCCCCCGGGGACGGGGAGGCTACACCTTC. The full variable domain, in which reference TRBV19 and TRBJ1-2 provide the parts outside the CDR3, is DGGITQSPKYLFRKEGQNVTLSCEQNLNHDAMYWYRQDPGQGLRLIYYSQIVNDFQKGDIAEGYSVSREKKESFPLTVTSAQKNPTAFYLCASTPRGRGGYTFGSGTRLTVV.